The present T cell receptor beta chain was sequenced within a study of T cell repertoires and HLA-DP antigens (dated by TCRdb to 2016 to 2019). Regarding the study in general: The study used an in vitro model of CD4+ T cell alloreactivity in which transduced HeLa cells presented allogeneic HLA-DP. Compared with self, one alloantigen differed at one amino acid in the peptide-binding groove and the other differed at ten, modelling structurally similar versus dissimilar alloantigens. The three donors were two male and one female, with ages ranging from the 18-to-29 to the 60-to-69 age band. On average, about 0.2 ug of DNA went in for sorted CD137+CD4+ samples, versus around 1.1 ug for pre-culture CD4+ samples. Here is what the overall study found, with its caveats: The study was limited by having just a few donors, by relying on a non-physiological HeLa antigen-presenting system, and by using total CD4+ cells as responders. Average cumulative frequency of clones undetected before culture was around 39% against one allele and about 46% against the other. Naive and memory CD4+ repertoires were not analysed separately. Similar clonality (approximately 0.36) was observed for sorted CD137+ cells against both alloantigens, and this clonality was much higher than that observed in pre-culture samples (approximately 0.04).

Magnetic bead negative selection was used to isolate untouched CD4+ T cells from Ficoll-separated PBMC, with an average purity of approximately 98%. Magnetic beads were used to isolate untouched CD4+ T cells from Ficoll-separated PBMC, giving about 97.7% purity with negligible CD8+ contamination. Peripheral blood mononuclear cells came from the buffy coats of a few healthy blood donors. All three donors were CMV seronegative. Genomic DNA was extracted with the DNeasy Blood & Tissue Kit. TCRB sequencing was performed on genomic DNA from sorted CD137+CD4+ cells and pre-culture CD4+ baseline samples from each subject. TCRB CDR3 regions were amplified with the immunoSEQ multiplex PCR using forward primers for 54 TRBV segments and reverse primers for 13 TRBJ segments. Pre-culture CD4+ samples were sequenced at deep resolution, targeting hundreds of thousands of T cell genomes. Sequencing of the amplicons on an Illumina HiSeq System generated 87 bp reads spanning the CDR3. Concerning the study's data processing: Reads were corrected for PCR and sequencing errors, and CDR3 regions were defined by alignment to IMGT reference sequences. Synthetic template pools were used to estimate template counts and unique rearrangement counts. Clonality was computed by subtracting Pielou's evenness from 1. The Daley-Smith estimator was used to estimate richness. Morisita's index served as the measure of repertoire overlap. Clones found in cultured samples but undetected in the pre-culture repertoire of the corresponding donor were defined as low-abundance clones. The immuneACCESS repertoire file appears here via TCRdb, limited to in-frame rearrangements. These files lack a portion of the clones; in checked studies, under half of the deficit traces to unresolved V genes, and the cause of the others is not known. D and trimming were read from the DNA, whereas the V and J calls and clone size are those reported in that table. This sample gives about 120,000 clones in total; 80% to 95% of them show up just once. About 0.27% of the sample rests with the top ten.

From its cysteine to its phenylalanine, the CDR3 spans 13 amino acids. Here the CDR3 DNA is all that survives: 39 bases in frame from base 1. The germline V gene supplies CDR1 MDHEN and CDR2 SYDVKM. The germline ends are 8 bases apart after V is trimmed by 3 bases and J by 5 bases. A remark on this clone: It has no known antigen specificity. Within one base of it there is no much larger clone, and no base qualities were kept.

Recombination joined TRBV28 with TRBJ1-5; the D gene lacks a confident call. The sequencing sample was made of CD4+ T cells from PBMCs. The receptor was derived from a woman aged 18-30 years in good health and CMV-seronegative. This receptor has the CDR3 CASSLTGDQPQHF. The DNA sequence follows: TGTGCCAGCAGTTTGACGGGAGATCAGCCCCAGCATTTT.